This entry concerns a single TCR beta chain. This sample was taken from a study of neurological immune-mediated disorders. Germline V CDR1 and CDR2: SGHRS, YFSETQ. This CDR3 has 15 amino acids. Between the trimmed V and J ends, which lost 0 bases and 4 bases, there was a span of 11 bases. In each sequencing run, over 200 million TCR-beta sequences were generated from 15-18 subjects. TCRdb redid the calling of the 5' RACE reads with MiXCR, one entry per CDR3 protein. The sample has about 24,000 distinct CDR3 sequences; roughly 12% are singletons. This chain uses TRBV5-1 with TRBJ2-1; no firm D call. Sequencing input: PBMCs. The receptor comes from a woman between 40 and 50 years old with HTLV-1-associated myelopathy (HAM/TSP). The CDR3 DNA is TGCGCCAGCAGCTTGGATGGGGTCTCTTACAATGAGCAGTTCTTC. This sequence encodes CASSLDGVSYNEQFF.